Listed below are T cell receptor beta chains from one sample, sequenced in a study of blood T cell repertoires in COVID-19. TCRdb's table, derived via immunoSEQ multiplex PCR, lists solely in-frame clones and lacks some. The profile shows under 200,000 clones, less than 90% of them singletons. Sequenced: peripheral blood. These receptors were obtained from a man aged 18 to 29 with active or convalescent COVID-19. Both conserved end residues are part of each CDR3. A D gene is named only where the DNA matches it firmly. Clone size is stated in some rows and not others, as once, few, many or a class when expanded.

J gene | V gene | clone size | D gene | CDR3 DNA | CDR3 protein
TRBJ2-3 | TRBV6-1 | . | TRBD2 | TGTGCCAGCAGTGACCTCACACCGGGACTAGCGGGGGCCGATACGCAGTATTTT | CASSDLTPGLAGADTQYF
TRBJ2-7 | TRBV4-2 | . | TRBD1 | TGTGCCAGCAGCCAGGACAGGGAGAACGAGCAGTACTTC | CASSQDRENEQYF
TRBJ2-1 | TRBV6-1 | many | TRBD2 | TGTGCCAGCAGTGAGCAACTAGCGGGAGATAGGTTCGATGAGCAGTTCTTC | CASSEQLAGDRFDEQFF
TRBJ2-1 | TRBV7-2 | . | TRBD2 | TGTGCCAGCAGCATACGACTAGCGGGGGGTCAACAGTTCTTC | CASSIRLAGGQQFF
TRBJ2-7 | TRBV5-4 | . | TRBD2 | TGTGCCAGCAGCTTAGCGGGATCTTACGAGCAGTACTTC | CASSLAGSYEQYF
TRBJ2-7 | TRBV18 | few | TRBD2 | TGTGCCAGCTCACCAGGACTAGGGGCATCCTACGAGCAGTACTTC | CASSPGLGASYEQYF
TRBJ1-4 | TRBV2 | . | TRBD1 | TGTGCCAGCAGCGACAGGGTGGCGGTCGAAAAACTGTTTTTT | CASSDRVAVEKLFF
TRBJ2-6 | TRBV6-1 | few | . | TGTGCCAGCAGTGATAGAGGTTCTGGGGCCAACGTCCTGACTTTC | CASSDRGSGANVLTF
TRBJ2-1 | TRBV19 | . | . | TGTGCCAGTAGTAATACCGGGAGCTACAATGAGCAGTTCTTC | CASSNTGSYNEQFF
TRBJ1-1 | TRBV6-5 | . | TRBD1 | TGTGCCAGCAGTCCGTGGACAGGGGTGAACACTGAAGCTTTCTTT | CASSPWTGVNTEAFF
TRBJ1-1 | TRBV6-4 | once | TRBD1 | TGTGCCAGCAGGAGGGACAGGGGAGGCACTGAAGCTTTCTTT | CASRRDRGGTEAFF
TRBJ2-7 | TRBV6-5 | . | . | TGTGCCAGCAGTTACATTAGCGCTCAGAGATACGAGCAGTACTTC | CASSYISAQRYEQYF
TRBJ1-4 | TRBV11-2 | . | TRBD1 | TGTGCCAGCAGCTTAGCATCAGGGGGCGCTTTAGGAGAAAAACTGTTTTTT | CASSLASGGALGEKLFF
TRBJ1-4 | TRBV6-5 | . | . | TGTGCCAGCAGTTACTCCAGGGCGGGGGTAAAACTGTTTTTT | CASSYSRAGVKLFF
TRBJ2-3 | TRBV20-1 | . | TRBD2 | TGCAGTGCTAGTGGGCTAGCGGGGGACCCTAGCACAGATACGCAGTATTTT | CSASGLAGDPSTDTQYF
TRBJ1-2 | TRBV19 | . | . | TGTGCCAGTAGCACGGGCGGGAGCTACTATGGCTACACCTTC | CASSTGGSYYGYTF
TRBJ2-3 | TRBV30 | . | . | TGTGCCTGGAGAAAAGGTAGAGGCCTGAGCACAGATACGCAGTATTTT | CAWRKGRGLSTDTQYF
TRBJ1-2 | TRBV28 | . | TRBD1 | TGTGCCAGCAGTTTATGGGGGACAGGGCAGCTTAACTATGGCTACACCTTC | CASSLWGTGQLNYGYTF
TRBJ2-2 | TRBV19 | . | . | TGTGCCAGTAGTATGAAGGTTGGTGGAGGGCGACAACCGAACACCGGGGAGCTGTTTTTT | CASSMKVGGGRQPNTGELFF
TRBJ2-7 | TRBV28 | . | TRBD1 | TGTGCCAGCAGACCCCCGGACAGGCTGTACGAGCAGTACTTC | CASRPPDRLYEQYF
TRBJ2-7 | TRBV7-2 | . | TRBD2 | TGTGCCAGCAGCTTAGTTGCGGGAGTATACGAGCAGTACTTC | CASSLVAGVYEQYF
TRBJ1-2 | TRBV6-6 | few | . | TGTGCCAGCAGCCCTCAGACGGGAAACTATGGCTACACCTTC | CASSPQTGNYGYTF
TRBJ2-7 | TRBV27 | . | . | TGTGCCAGCAGTTTACGTCAGGACTCCTACGAGCAGTACTTC | CASSLRQDSYEQYF
TRBJ1-2 | TRBV2 | . | . | TGTGCCAGCCTTAGGACATATACTAACTATGGCTACACCTTC | CASLRTYTNYGYTF
TRBJ2-3 | TRBV7-6 | . | . | TGTGCCAGCAGCTTAACGGGAGAGGCAGATACGCAGTATTTT | CASSLTGEADTQYF
TRBJ2-6 | TRBV7-2 | . | TRBD2 | TGTGCCAGCAGTCGGGGGGGCTCTGGGGCCAACGTCCTGACTTTC | CASSRGGSGANVLTF
TRBJ1-1 | TRBV6-5 | . | . | TGTGCCAGCAGCAGGCCGGGGAAAGGGACTGAAGCTTTCTTT | CASSRPGKGTEAFF
TRBJ2-5 | TRBV25-1 | . | TRBD2 | TGTGCCAGCGCTGGGACTAGCGGGGGGCGAGAGACCCAGTACTTC | CASAGTSGGRETQYF
TRBJ1-1 | TRBV2 | . | . | TGTGCCAGCAGTGAACGGGAGGATCCAGTGAACACTGAAGCTTTCTTT | CASSEREDPVNTEAFF
TRBJ2-1 | TRBV27 | once | . | TGTGCCAGCAGTTTCCCTCCGGACAGCGTTCACTACAATGAGCAGTTCTTC | CASSFPPDSVHYNEQFF
TRBJ2-7 | TRBV2 | . | TRBD1 | TGTGCCATCTATGACAGGGAGCCCTACGAGCAGTACTTC | CAIYDREPYEQYF
TRBJ2-1 | TRBV18 | few | TRBD2 | TGTGCCAGCTCACCACTAGAACCCAGCGGGAGGGGGAATGAGCAGTTCTTC | CASSPLEPSGRGNEQFF